This T cell receptor beta chain was documented in a study of T cell responses to AZD1222 COVID-19 vaccine. Germline V lookup: CDR1 MGHRA, CDR2 YSYEKL. This CDR3 comprises 16 residues. V was shortened by 1 base and J by 8 bases, with 20 bases between the two germline ends. Turning to this clone: Its matching antigen is unknown.

This table comes from immunoSEQ multiplex PCR, and its TCRdb copy is limited to in-frame clones, with some not included. The sample lists approximately 150,000 clones; 85% to 95% were seen once. Regarding the study as a whole: A rise in Spike-specific TCR breadth and depth followed two AZD1222 doses. Vaccine-associated CD4 TCRs ranged over spike, dominating at 160-218 and 743-854. There were mostly white British donors and more females than males, and clonal diversity was possibly underestimated. The study reported that nearly half of spike-specific TCRs target unmutated variant regions.

Sequenced material: peripheral blood, taken after recovery from COVID-19. The clonotype was recovered from an adult who had recovered from COVID-19. This chain uses TRBV4-1 with TRBJ1-2; D gene unclear. The chain's CDR3 is CASSQVITSARQGYTF. DNA for the CDR3: TGCGCCAGCAGCCAAGTAATCACATCTGCAAGGCAGGGCTACACCTTC.